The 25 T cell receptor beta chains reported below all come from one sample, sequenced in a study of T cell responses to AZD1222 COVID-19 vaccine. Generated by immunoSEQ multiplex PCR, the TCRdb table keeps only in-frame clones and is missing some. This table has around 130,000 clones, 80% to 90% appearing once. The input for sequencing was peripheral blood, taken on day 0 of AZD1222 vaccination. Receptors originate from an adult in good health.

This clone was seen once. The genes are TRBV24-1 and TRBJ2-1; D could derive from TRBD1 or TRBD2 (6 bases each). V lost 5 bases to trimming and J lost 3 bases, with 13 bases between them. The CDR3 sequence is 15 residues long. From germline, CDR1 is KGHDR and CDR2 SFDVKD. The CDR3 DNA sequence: TGTGCCACCAGTGTTGCGGGACAAAACTACAATGAGCAGTTCTTC. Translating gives CATSVAGQNYNEQFF.

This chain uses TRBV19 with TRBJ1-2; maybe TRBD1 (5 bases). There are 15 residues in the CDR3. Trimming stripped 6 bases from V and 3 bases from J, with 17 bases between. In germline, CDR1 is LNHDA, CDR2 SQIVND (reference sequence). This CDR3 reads CASRAQGGPHYGYTF. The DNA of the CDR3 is TGTGCCAGTAGGGCTCAGGGAGGTCCGCACTATGGCTACACCTTC.

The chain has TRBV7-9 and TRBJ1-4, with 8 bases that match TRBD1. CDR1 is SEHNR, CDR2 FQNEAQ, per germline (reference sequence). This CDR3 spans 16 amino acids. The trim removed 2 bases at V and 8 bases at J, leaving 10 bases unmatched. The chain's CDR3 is CASSLLVRGLWEKLFF. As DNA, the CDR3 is TGTGCCAGCAGCTTACTGGTCAGGGGGCTATGGGAAAAACTGTTTTTT.

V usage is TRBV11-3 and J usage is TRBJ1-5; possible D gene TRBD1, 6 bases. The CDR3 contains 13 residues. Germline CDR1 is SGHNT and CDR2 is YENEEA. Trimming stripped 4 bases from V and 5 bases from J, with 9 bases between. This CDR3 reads CASSSGEDQPQHF. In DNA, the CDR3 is TGTGCCAGCAGCTCAGGGGAGGATCAGCCCCAGCATTTT.

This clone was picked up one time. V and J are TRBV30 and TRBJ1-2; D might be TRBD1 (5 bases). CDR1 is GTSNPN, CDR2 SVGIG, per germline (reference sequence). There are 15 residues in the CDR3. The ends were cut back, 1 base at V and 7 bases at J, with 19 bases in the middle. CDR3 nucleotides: TGTGCCTGGAGTGGAGTTGGGACTGGGTACATTGGCTACACCTTC. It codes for CAWSGVGTGYIGYTF.

DNA for the CDR3: TGTGCCAGCAGCTTGGGGCGGGGAGGAAACACTGAAGCTTTCTTT. It encodes CASSLGRGGNTEAFF. The V and J genes are TRBV5-6 and TRBJ1-1; D gene uncertain. Germline V gives CDR1 SGHDT, CDR2 YYEEEE. V was trimmed by 0 bases and J by 2 bases, leaving 11 bases between them. The CDR3 runs to 15 residues.

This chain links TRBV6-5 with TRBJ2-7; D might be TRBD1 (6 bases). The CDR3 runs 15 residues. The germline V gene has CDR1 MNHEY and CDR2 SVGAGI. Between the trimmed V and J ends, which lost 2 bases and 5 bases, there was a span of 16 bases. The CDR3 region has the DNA TGTGCCAGCAGTTACACGCGCACCAGGGGCAACGAGCAGTACTTC. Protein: CASSYTRTRGNEQYF.

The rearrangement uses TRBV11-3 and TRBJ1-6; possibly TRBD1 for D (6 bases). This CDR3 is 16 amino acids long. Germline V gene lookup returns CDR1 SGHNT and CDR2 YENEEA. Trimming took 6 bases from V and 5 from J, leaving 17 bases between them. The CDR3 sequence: CASRRGQGVNNSPLHF. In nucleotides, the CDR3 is TGTGCCAGCAGACGGGGGCAGGGTGTGAATAATTCACCCCTCCACTTT. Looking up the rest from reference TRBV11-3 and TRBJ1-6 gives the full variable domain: EAGVVQSPRYKIIEKKQPVAFWCNPISGHNTLYWYLQNLGQGPELLIRYENEEAVDDSQLPKDRFSAERLKGVDSTLKIQPAELGDSAVYLCASRRGQGVNNSPLHFGNGTRLTVT.

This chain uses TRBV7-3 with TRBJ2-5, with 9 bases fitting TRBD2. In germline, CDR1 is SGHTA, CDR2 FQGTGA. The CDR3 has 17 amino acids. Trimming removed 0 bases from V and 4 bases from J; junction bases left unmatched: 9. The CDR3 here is CASSLTWAGGLGETQYF. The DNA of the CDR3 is TGTGCCAGCAGCTTAACTTGGGCGGGAGGGCTCGGAGAGACCCAGTACTTC.

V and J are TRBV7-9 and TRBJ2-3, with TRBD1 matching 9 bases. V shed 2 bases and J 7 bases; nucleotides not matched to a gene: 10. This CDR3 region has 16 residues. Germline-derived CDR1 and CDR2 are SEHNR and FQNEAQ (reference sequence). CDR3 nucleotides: TGTGCCAGCAGCTTAACCCGGGACAGGGATATCCATACGCAGTATTTT. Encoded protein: CASSLTRDRDIHTQYF.

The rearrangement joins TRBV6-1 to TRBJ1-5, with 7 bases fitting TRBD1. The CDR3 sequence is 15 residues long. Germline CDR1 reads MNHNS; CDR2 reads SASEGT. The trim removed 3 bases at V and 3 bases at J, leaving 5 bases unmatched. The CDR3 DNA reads TGTGCCAGCAGTGAGGCAGGGGGGACCAATCAGCCCCAGCATTTT. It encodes CASSEAGGTNQPQHF.

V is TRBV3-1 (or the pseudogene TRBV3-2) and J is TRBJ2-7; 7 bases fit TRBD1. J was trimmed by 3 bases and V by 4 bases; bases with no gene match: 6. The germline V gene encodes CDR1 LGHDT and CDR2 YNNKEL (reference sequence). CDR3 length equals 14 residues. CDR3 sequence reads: CASSRQGGHYEQYF. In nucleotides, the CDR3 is TGTGCCAGCAGCCGACAGGGCGGGCACTACGAGCAGTACTTC.

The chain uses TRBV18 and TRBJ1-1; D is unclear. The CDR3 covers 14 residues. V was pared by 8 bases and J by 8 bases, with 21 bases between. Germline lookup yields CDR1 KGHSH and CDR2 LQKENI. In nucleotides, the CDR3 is TGTGCCAGCAAGGGTGGACGCAACCAAGCCGAAGCTTTCTTT. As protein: CASKGGRNQAEAFF.

CDR3 DNA: TGTGCTAGTGGTTTGCATAACACCGGGGAGCTGTTTTTT. Amino acids: CASGLHNTGELFF. The chain couples TRBV12-5 to TRBJ2-2; D remains ambiguous. V was pared by 2 bases and J by 2 bases, with 3 bases between. CDR1 and CDR2 from the germline V gene are LGHNT and FRNRAP. The CDR3 consists of 13 residues.

The CDR3 is CAISEAGAHEQYF. The CDR3 region has the DNA TGTGCCATCAGTGAGGCGGGAGCCCACGAGCAGTACTTC. The genes are TRBV10-3 and TRBJ2-7, with 7 bases fitting TRBD2. The germline CDR1 and CDR2 sequences are ENHRY and SYGVKD. This CDR3 has 13 residues. Trimming at V came to 2 bases and at J to 5 bases, leaving 3 bases not matched to a gene.

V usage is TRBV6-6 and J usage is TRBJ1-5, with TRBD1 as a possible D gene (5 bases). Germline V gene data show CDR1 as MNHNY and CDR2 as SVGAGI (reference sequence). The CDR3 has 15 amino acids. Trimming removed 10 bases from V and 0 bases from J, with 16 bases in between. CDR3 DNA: TGTGCCACCTTTGGCAGGGACGGTAGCAATCAGCCCCAGCATTTT. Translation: CATFGRDGSNQPQHF.

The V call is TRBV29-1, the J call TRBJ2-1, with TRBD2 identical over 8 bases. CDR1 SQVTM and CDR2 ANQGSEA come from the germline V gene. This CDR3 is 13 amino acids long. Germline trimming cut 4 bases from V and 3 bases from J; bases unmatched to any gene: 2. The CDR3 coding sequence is TGCAGCGTTGCACTAGCGGACTACAATGAGCAGTTCTTC. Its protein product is CSVALADYNEQFF.

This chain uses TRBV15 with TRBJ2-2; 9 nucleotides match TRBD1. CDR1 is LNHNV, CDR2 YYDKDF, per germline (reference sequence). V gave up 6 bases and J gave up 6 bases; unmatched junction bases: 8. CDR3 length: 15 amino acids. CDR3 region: CATRHRTGESGELFF. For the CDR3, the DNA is TGTGCCACCAGGCATCGGACAGGGGAGTCCGGGGAGCTGTTTTTT.

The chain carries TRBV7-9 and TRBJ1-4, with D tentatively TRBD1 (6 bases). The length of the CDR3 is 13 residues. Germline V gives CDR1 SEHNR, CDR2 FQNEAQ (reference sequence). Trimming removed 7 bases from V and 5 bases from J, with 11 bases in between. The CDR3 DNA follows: TGTGCCAGCAACGGACAGCTGAATGAAAAACTGTTTTTT. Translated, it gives CASNGQLNEKLFF.

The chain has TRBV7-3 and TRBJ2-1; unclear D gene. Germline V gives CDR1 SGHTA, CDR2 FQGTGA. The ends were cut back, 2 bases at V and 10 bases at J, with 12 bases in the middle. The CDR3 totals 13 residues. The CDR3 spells CASSLPPSREQFF. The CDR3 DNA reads TGTGCCAGCAGCTTACCCCCGTCTAGGGAGCAGTTCTTC.

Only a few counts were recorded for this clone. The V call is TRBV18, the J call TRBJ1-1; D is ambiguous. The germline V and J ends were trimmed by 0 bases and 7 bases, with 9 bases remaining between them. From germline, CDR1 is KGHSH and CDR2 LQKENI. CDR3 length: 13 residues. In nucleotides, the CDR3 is TGTGCCAGCTCACCACCGGCTCAGGTTGAAGCTTTCTTT. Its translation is CASSPPAQVEAFF.

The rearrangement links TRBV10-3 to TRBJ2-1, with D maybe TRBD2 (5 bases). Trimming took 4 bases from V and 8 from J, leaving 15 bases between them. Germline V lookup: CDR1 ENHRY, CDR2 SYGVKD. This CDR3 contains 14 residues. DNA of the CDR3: TGTGCCATCAGTGTGAAGCTAGCCATCGATGAGCAGTTCTTC. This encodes CAISVKLAIDEQFF.

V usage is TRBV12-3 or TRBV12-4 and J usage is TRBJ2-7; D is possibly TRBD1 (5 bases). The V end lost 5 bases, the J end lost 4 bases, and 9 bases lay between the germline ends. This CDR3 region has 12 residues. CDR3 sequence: CASSRRQYEQYF. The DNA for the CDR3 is TGTGCCAGCAGTCGACGACAGTACGAGCAGTACTTC.

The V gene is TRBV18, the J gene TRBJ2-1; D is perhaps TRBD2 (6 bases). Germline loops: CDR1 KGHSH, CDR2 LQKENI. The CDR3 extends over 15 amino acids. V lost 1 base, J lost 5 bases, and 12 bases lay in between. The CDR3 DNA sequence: TGTGCCAGCTCACCACTAGCGGCGGCTAACAATGAGCAGTTCTTC. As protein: CASSPLAAANNEQFF.

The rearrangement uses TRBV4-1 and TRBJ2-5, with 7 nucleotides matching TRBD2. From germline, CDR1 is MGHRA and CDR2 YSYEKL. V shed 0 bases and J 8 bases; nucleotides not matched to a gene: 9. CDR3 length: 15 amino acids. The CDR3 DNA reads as TGCGCCAGCAGCCAAGAGGTGTCTAGCGGATATACCCAGTACTTC. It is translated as CASSQEVSSGYTQYF.